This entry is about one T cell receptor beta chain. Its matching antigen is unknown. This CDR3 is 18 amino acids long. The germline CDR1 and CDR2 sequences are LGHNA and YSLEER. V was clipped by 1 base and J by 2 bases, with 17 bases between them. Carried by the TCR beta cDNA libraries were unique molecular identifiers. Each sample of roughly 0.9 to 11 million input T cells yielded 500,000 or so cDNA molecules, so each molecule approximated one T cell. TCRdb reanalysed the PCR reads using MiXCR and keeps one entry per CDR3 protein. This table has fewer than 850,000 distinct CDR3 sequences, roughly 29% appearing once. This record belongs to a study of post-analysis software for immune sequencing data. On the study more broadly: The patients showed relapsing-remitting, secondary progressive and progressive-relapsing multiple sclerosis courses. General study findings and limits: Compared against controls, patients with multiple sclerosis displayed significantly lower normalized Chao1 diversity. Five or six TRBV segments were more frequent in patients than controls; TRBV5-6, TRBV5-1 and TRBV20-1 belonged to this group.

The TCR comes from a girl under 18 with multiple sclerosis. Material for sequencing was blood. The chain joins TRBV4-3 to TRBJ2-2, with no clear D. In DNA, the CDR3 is TGCGCCAGCAGCCAAGCTGCCGGGTTTGCAGCAAACACCGGGGAGCTGTTTTTT. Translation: CASSQAAGFAANTGELFF.